Listed here is a single TCR beta chain. Its specificity is not known. The sample belongs to a study of shared clonotypes between healthy human individuals. Broader study findings: Sharing across several donors was seen in approximately 5.2% of naive CD4 clonotypes.

Some clones are missing from TCRdb's copy, which holds only in-frame ones; the method was immunoSEQ multiplex PCR. Found here are 2.3 million or so clones, approximately 93% of them singletons; the top ten hold 0.39%. Sample: naive CD4+ T cells from PBMCs. Subset denoted: CD45RA+ positively selected. The sequence was collected from a young man in good health. Some clones in this sample may be carry-over from other donors' samples.

For the CDR3, the DNA is TGTGCCAGCAGTCCCCGGGACAGGAGAAACACCGGGGAGCTGTTTTTT. Translation: CASSPRDRRNTGELFF. This chain joins TRBV27 and TRBJ2-2, with 8 positions matching TRBD1. J was trimmed by 2 bases and V by 5 bases; bases with no gene match: 7. The CDR3 contains 16 residues. Per germline, CDR1 MNHEY and CDR2 SMNVEV (reference sequence).